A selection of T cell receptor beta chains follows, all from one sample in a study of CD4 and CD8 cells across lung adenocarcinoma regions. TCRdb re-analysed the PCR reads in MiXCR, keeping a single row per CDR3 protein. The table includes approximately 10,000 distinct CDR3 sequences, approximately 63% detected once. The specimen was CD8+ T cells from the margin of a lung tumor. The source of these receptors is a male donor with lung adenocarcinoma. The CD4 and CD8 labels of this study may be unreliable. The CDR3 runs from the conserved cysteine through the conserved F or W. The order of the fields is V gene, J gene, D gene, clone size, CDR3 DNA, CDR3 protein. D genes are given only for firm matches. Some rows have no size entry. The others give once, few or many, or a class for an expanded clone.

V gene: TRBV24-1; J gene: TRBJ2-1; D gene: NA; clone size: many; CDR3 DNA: TGTGCCACCAGTGACCCGACACGTCTATTCTACAATGAGCAGTTCTTC; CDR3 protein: CATSDPTRLFYNEQFF
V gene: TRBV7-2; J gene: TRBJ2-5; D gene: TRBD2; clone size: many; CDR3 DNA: TGTGCCAGCAGCTTATTGGGCGGGAGAGACCGAGAGACCCAGTACTTC; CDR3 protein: CASSLLGGRDRETQYF
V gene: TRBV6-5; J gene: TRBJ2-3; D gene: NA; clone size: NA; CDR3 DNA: TGTGCCAGCGGTTACAGGGACACAGAGACGCAGTATTTT; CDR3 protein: CASGYRDTETQYF
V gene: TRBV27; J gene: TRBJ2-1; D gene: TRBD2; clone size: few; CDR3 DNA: TGTGCCAGCAGCTTAGCGGGAGGGCCGAGCAATGAGCAGTTCTTC; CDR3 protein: CASSLAGGPSNEQFF
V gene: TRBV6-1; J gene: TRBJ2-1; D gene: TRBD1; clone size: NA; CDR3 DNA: TGTGCCAGCAACCGACAGGGGGCTAATGAGCAGTTCTTC; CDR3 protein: CASNRQGANEQFF
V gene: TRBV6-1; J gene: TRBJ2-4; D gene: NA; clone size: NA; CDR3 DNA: TGTGCCAGCGGGGAAGCTGGGGGCAGGGTGGGGGACATTCAGTACTTC; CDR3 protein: CASGEAGGRVGDIQYF
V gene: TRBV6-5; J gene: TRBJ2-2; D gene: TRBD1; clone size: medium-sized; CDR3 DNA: TGTGCCAGCAACAGGGGCGGTACCGGGGAGCTGTTTTTT; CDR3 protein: CASNRGGTGELFF
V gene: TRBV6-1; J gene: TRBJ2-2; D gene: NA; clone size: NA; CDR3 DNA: TGTGCCAGCAGTCGGACTGTTGGCACAGAGGCGCTGTTTTTT; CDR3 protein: CASSRTVGTEALFF
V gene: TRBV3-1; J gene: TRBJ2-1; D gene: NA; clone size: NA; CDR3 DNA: TGTGCCAGCAGCCGAGGGAGAACGTTGTACAATGAGCAGTTCTTC; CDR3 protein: CASSRGRTLYNEQFF
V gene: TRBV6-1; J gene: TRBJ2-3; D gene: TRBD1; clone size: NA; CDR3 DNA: TGTGCCAGCAACAGGGGCGGTACAGGTACGCAGTATTTT; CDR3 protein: CASNRGGTGTQYF
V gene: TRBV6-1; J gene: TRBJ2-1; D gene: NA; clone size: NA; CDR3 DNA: TGTGCCAGCAGTGAAACGCGGGCTGTCGGCACCAATGAGCAGTTTTTC; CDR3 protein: CASSETRAVGTNEQFF
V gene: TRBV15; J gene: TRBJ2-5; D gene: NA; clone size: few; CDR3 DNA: TGTGCCACCAGCAGAGGCACGGCCGAGACCCAGTACTTC; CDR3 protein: CATSRGTAETQYF
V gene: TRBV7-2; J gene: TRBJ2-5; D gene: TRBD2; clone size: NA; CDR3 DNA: TGTGCCAGCAGCTTGCGGGGGGAGACCCAGTACTTC; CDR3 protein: CASSLRGETQYF
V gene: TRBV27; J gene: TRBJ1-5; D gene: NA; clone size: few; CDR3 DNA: TGTGCCAGCAGTTCGCAGGATAGCAATCAGCCCCAGCATTTT; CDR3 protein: CASSSQDSNQPQHF
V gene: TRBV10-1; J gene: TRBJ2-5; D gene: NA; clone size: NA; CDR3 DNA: TGCGCCAGCAGTGAGGGCGGAAGGCAAGAGACCCAGTACTTC; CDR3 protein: CASSEGGRQETQYF
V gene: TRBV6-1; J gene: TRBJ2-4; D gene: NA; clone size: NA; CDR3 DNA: TGTGCCAGCAGTGACGCGGGGATGGGAGTCAAAGATACGCAGTACTTC; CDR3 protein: CASSDAGMGVKDTQYF
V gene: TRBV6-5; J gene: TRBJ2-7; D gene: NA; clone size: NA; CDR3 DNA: TGTGCCATCAGTTTCTCGGGAGTCCCCCACGAGCAGTACTTC; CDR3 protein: CAISFSGVPHEQYF
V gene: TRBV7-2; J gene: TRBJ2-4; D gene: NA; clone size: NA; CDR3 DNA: TGTGCCAGCAGCTCGGGGTTGACAGGCAAAAACACGCAGTATTTC; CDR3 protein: CASSSGLTGKNTQYF
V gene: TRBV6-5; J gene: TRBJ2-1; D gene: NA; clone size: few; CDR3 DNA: TGTGCCAGCAGTTACGACAGCAATGAGCAGTTCTTC; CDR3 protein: CASSYDSNEQFF
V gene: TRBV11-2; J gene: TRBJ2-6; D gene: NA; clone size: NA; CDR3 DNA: TGTGCCAGCAGCTTTACAGTCTCTGGGGCCAACGTCCTGATTTTC; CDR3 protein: CASSFTVSGANVLIF
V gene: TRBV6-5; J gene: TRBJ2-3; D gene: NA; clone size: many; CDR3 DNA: TGTGCCAGCAGTTACAACATTCTCACAGATACGCAGTATTTT; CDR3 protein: CASSYNILTDTQYF
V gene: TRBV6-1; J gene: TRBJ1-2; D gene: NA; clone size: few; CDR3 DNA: TGTGCCAGCAGTCGCCCAGGGGTAAACTATGGCTACACCTTC; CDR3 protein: CASSRPGVNYGYTF
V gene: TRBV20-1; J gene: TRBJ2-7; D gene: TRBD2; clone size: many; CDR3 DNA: TGCAGTGCTAGAGATGGGTTAGCGGGAAGTCACGAGCAGTACTTC; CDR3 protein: CSARDGLAGSHEQYF
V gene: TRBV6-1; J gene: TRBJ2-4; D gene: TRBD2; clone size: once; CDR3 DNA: TGTGCCAGCACGGGGGGGGGAGGCACAGATACGCAGTATTTC; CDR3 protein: CASTGGGGTDTQYF
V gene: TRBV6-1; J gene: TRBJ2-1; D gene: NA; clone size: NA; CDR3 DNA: TGTGCCAGCAGACCAGGGTTCTCCTACAATGAGCAGTTCTTC; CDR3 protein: CASRPGFSYNEQFF
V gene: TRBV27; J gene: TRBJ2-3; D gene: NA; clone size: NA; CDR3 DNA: TGTGCCAGCAGTCTCAACACCGGCCGGGCAGATACGCAGTATTTT; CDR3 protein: CASSLNTGRADTQYF
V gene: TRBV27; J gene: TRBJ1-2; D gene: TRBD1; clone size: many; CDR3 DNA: TGTGCCAGCAGTTTAGACAGGGCCTATGGCTACACCTTC; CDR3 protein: CASSLDRAYGYTF
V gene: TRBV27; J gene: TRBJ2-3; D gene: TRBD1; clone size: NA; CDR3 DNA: TGTGCCAGCTCTAGAGGCAGGGGGGATACGCAGTATTTT; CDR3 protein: CASSRGRGDTQYF
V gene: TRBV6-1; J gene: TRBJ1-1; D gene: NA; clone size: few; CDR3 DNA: TGTGCCAGCAGAGCCGTGGACAGACACACTGAAGCTTTCTTT; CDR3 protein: CASRAVDRHTEAFF
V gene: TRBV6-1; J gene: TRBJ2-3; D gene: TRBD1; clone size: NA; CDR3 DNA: TGTGCCAGCAGTCGGGACAGGTCTAGCACAGATACGCAGTATTTT; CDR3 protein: CASSRDRSSTDTQYF
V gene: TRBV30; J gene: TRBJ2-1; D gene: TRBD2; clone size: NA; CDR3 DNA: TGTGCCTGGAGTTTGGAGGGCGGGGGATATGAGCAGTTCTTC; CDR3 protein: CAWSLEGGGYEQFF
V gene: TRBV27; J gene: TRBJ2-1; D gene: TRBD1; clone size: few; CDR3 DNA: TGTGCCAGCAGTTTCCAGGGACAGGAAAACAATGAGCAGTTCTTC; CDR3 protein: CASSFQGQENNEQFF
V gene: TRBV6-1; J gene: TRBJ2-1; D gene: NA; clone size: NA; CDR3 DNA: TGTGCCAGCAGTGCGCGGGGCTCCTACAATGAGCAGTTCTTC; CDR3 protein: CASSARGSYNEQFF
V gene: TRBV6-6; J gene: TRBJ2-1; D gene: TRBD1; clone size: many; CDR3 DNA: TGTGCCAGCAGTTCCGGGACAGGGGTTACAGAGACCCAGTTCTTC; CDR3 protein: CASSSGTGVTETQFF
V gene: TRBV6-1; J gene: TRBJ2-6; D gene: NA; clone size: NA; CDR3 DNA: TGTGCCAGTCTCCCTTGGGGGGCTGGGGCCAACGTCCTGACTTTC; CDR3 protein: CASLPWGAGANVLTF
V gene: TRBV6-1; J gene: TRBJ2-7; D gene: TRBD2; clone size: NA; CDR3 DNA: TGTGCCAGCACAAGCTCGCTAGCGGGAGACAATGAGCAGTACTTC; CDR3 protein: CASTSSLAGDNEQYF
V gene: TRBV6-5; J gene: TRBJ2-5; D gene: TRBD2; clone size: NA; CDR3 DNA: TGTGCCAGCAGTTACTCTAGCGGGGACTACCAAGAGACCCAGTACTTC; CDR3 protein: CASSYSSGDYQETQYF